This T cell receptor (beta chain) was recovered during a study of cytotoxic CD8 clonotypes in ibrutinib-treated CLL. Study findings and constraints: Sampling schedules were unmatched across sustained-remission and progressing patients. Age-matched healthy donor levels were exceeded by baseline clonality, which tracked circulating CD8+ T-cell counts.

In regard to this clone: The antigen is unknown.

Genomic DNA (about 2 micrograms) was obtained from cryopreserved PBMCs for construction of TCR beta libraries. The trim removed 5 bases at V and 6 bases at J, leaving 5 bases unmatched. In germline, CDR1 is SNHLY, CDR2 FYNNEI. The CDR3 has 15 residues. Deep sequencing aimed at 1 in 200,000 to 1 in 1 million T cells' resolution. Assay used: immunoSEQ multiplex PCR; TCRdb lists only in-frame clones, some missing. The data contain around 140,000 clones, over 75% of them singletons. This receptor was identified in a human donor with chronic lymphocytic leukemia. Source: PBMCs, taken after 36 months of ibrutinib treatment. The chain links TRBV2 to TRBJ1-5; the match to TRBD1 covers 12 bases. The CDR3 reads CASSSPGQGAQPQHF. CDR3 bases: TGTGCCAGCAGTAGTCCGGGACAGGGGGCTCAGCCCCAGCATTTT.